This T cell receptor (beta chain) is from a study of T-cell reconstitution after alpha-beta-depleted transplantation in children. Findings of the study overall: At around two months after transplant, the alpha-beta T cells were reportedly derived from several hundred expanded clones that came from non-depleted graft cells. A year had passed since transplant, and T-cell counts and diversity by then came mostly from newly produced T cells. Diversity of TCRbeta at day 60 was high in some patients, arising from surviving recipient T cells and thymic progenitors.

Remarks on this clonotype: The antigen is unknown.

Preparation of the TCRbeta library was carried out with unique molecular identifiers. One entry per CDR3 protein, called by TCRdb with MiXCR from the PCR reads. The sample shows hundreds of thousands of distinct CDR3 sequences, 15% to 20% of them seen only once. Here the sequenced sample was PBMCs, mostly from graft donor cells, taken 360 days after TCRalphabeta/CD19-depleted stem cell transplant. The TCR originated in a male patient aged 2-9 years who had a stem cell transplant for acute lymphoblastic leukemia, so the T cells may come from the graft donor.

Here the CDR3 reads CASSSGRVPDEQYF. Written as DNA, the CDR3 is TGTGCCAGCAGCTCCGGGAGAGTACCAGACGAGCAGTACTTC. This chain joins TRBV7-9 and TRBJ2-7, with D maybe TRBD2 (6 bases). CDR3 length: 14 amino acids. V lost 4 bases and J 5 bases, leaving 15 bases between the germline ends. Germline V lookup: CDR1 SEHNR, CDR2 FQNEAQ (reference sequence).